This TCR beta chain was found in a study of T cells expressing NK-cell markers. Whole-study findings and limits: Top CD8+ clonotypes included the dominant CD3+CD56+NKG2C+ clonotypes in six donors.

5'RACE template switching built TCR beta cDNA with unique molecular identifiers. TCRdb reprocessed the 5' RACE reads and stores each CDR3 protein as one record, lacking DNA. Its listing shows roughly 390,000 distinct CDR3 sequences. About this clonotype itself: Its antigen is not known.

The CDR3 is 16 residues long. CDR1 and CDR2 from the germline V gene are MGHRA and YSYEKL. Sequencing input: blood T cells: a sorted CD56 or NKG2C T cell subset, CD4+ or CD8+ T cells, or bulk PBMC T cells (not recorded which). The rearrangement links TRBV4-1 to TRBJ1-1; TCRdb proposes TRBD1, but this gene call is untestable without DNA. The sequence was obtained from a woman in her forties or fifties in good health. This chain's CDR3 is CASSQATGAMNTEAFF.